This T cell receptor beta chain was identified in a study of technical replicates of blood from a few donors. Using immunoSEQ multiplex PCR, the repertoire was profiled, and TCRdb retains in-frame clones only, with some absent. The sample holds about 72,000 clones, nearly 97% seen once. This CDR3 is built from 12 residues. V lost 5 bases, J lost 5 bases, and 10 bases lay in between. The germline V gene has CDR1 SGHRS and CDR2 YFSETQ. The chain carries TRBV5-1 and TRBJ1-1; D ambiguous. This clonotype originated in a human donor in good health. Sequencing input: T cells isolated from PBMCs. CDR3 loop: CASSPTGTEAFF. The CDR3 DNA is TGCGCCAGCAGTCCAACGGGGACTGAAGCTTTCTTT. Looking up the rest from reference TRBV5-1 and TRBJ1-1 gives the full variable domain: KAGVTQTPRYLIKTRGQQVTLSCSPISGHRSVSWYQQTPGQGLQFLFEYFSETQRNKGNFPGRFSGRQFSNSRSEMNVSTLELGDSALYLCASSPTGTEAFFGQGTRLTVV.